The clone carrying this TCR beta chain has just a few counts. These data are taken from a study of T cells in Graves' hyperthyroidism and ophthalmopathy. RNA transcripts yielded amplified TCR beta CDR3 regions. When the TCR CDR3 underwent first-round RT-PCR, the HTBI primer set was used. TCRdb re-analysed the multiplex PCR reads in MiXCR, keeping a single row per CDR3 protein. Found here are 500,000 to 650,000 distinct CDR3 sequences, 14% of them singletons; the top ten hold approximately 15%. Trimming took off 0 bases at V and 2 bases at J, with 9 bases between the two ends. The CDR3 is 14 amino acids. Germline CDR1 and CDR2: SGHRS and YFSETQ.

The sequence came from a woman aged 35 to 49 with Graves' hyperthyroidism. This chain joins TRBV5-1 and TRBJ2-7, with TRBD2 as a possible D gene (6 bases). Sample: blood. The DNA of the CDR3 is TGCGCCAGCAGCTTGGTGGAGGGACCCTACGAGCAGTACTTC. This codes for CASSLVEGPYEQYF. The entire variable domain, with the rest obtained from reference TRBV5-1 and TRBJ2-7, is as follows: KAGVTQTPRYLIKTRGQQVTLSCSPISGHRSVSWYQQTPGQGLQFLFEYFSETQRNKGNFPGRFSGRQFSNSRSEMNVSTLELGDSALYLCASSLVEGPYEQYFGPGTRLTVT.